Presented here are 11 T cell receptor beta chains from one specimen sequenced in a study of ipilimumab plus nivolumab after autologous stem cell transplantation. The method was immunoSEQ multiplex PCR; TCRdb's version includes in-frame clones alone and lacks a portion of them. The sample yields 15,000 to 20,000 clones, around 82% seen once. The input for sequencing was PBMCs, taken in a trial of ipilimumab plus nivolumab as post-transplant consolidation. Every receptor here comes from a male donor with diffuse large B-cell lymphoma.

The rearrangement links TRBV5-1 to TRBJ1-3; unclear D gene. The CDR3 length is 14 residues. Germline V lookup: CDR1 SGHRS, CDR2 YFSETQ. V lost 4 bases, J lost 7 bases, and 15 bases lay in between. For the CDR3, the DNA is TGCGCCAGCAGCCCGGAGCCCCCCCTCAACACCATATATTTT. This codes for CASSPEPPLNTIYF.

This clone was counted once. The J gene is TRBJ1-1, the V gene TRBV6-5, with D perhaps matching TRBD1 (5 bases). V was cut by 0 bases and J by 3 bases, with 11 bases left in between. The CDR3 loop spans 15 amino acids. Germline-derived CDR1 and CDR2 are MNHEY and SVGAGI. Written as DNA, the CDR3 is TGTGCCAGCAGTTACTCGGGACGCCATCACACTGAAGCTTTCTTT. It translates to CASSYSGRHHTEAFF.

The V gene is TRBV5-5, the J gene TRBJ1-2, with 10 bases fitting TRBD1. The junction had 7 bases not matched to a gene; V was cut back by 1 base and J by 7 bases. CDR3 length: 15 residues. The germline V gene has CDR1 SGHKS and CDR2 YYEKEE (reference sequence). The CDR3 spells CASSLPDRGQSGYTF. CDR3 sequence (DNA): TGTGCCAGCAGCTTGCCCGACAGGGGGCAGAGTGGCTACACCTTC.

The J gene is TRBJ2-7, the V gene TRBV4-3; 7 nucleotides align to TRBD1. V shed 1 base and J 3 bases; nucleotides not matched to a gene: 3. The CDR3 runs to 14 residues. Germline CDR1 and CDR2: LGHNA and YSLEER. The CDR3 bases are TGCGCCAGCAGCCAAGCGACAGGGTACTACGAGCAGTACTTC. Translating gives CASSQATGYYEQYF.

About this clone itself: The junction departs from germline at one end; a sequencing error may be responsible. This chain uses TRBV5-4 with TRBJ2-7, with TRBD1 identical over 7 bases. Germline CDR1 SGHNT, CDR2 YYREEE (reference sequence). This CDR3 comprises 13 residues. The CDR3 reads CASSLETGFSQDF. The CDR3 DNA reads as TGTGCCAGCAGCTTGGAGACAGGGTTTAGTCAGGACTTC.

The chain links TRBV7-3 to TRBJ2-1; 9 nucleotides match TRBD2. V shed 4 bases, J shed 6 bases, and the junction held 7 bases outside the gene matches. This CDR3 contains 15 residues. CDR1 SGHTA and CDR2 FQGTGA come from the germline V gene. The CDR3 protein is CASSSSGTSPNEQFF. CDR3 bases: TGTGCCAGCAGCTCCTCCGGGACTAGCCCCAATGAGCAGTTCTTC.

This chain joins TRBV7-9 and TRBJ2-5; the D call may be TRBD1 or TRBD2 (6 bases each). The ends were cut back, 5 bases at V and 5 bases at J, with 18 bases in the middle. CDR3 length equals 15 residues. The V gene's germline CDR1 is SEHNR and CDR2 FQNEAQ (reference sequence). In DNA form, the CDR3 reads TGTGCCAGCAGCCGCCAAGGGGGGCGCGTGGAGACCCAGTACTTC. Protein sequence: CASSRQGGRVETQYF.

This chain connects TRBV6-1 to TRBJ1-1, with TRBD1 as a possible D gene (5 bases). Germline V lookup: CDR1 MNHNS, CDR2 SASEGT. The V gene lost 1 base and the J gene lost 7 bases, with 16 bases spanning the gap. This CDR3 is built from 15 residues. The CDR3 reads CASSEDPGWGNEAFF. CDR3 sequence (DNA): TGTGCCAGCAGTGAAGACCCAGGGTGGGGAAATGAAGCTTTCTTT.

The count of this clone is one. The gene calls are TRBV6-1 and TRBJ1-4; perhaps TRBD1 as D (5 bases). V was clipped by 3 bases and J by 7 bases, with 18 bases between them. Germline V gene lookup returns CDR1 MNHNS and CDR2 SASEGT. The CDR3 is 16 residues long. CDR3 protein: CASSDPAGEGGEKLFF. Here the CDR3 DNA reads TGTGCCAGCAGTGACCCTGCGGGGGAGGGCGGTGAAAAACTGTTTTTT.

This CDR3 reads CASSQSRVPETQYF. DNA of the CDR3: TGCGCCAGCAGTCAATCCCGAGTCCCGGAGACCCAGTACTTC. The rearrangement uses TRBV23-1 and TRBJ2-5; D gene uncertain. TRBV23-1 is given ORF status, its function remaining uncertain. Trimming took off 0 bases at V and 5 bases at J, with 10 bases between the two ends. This CDR3 spans 14 amino acids.

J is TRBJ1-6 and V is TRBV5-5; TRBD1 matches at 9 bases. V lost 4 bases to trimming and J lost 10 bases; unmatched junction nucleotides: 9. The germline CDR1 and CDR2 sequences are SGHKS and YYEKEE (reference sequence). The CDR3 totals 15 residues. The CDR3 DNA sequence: TGTGCCAGCAGCCCTCGGGACAGGGTATACTCACCCCTCCACTTT. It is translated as CASSPRDRVYSPLHF.